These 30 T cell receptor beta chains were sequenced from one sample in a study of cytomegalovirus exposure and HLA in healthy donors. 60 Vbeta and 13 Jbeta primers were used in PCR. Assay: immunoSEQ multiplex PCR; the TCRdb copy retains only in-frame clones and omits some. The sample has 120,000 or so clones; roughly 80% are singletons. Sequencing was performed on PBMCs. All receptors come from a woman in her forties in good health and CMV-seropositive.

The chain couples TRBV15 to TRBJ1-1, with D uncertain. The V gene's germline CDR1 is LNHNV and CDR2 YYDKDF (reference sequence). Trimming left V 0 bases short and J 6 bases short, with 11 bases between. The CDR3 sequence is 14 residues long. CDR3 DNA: TGTGCCACCAGCAGAGATCTCACAGTGCCTGAAGCTTTCTTT. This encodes CATSRDLTVPEAFF.

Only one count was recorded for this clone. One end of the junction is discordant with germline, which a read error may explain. Here the CDR3 reads CASSLVPGQGATNEKLFF. CDR3 nucleotide sequence: TGTGCTAGCAGCTTAGTTCCGGGACAGGGGGCAACTAATGAAAAACTGTTTTTT. The V gene is TRBV7-7, the J gene TRBJ1-4; 11 positions agree with TRBD1. CDR1 and CDR2 from the germline V gene are SSHAT and FNYEAQ (reference sequence). This CDR3 comprises 18 residues.

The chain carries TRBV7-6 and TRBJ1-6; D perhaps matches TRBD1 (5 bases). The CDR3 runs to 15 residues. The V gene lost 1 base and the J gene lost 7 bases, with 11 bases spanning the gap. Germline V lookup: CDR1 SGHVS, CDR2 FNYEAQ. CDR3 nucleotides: TGTGCCAGCAGCTTAGTCAGGGTAGGAAATTCACCCCTCCACTTT. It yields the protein CASSLVRVGNSPLHF.

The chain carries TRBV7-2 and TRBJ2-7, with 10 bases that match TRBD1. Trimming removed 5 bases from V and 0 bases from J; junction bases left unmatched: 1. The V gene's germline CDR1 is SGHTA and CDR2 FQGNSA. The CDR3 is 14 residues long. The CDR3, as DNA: TGTGCCAGCAGCCGGGACAGGGGCTCCTACGAGCAGTACTTC. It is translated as CASSRDRGSYEQYF. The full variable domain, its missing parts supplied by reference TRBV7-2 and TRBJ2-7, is GAGVSQSPSNKVTEKGKDVELRCDPISGHTALYWYRQSLGQGLEFLIYFQGNSAPDKSGLPSDRFSAERTGGSVSTLTIQRTQQEDSAVYLCASSRDRGSYEQYFGPGTRLTVT.

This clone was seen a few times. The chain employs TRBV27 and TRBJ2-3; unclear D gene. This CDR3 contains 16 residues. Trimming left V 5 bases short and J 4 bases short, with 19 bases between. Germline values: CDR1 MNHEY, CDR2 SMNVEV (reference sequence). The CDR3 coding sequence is TGTGCCAGCAGTCCCGCGAGACGGGTCGTGTCAGATACGCAGTATTTT. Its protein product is CASSPARRVVSDTQYF.

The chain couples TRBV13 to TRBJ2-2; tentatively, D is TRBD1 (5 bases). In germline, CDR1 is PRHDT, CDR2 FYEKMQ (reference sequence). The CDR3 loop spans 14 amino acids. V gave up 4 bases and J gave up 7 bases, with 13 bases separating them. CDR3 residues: CASSSSGFGGELFF. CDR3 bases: TGTGCCAGCAGCTCCTCAGGGTTTGGCGGGGAGCTGTTTTTT.

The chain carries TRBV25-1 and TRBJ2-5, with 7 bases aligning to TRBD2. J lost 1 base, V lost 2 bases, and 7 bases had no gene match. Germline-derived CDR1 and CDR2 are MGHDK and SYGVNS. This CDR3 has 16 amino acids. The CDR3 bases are TGTGCCAGCAGTGAAATTGGGGGGGGTATCCAAGAGACCCAGTACTTC. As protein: CASSEIGGGIQETQYF.

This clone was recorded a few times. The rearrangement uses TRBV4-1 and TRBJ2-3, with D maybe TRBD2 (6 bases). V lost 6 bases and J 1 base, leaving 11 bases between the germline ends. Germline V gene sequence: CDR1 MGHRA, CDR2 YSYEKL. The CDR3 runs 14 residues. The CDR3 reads CASRRELGTDTQYF. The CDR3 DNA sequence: TGCGCCAGCAGACGGGAGTTGGGCACAGATACGCAGTATTTT.

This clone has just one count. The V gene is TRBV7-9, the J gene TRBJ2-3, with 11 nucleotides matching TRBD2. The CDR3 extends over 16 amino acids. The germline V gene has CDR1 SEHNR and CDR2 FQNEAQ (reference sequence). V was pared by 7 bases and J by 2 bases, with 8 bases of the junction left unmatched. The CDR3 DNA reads TGTGCCAGCACCCTTAGACTAGCGGGGAACACAGATACGCAGTATTTT. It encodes CASTLRLAGNTDTQYF.

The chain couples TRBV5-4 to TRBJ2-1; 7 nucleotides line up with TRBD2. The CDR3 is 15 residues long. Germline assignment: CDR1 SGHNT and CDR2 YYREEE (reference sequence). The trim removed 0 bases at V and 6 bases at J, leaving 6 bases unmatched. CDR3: CASSLEAGRGNEQFF. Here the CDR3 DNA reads TGTGCCAGCAGCTTGGAGGCGGGGAGGGGCAATGAGCAGTTCTTC.

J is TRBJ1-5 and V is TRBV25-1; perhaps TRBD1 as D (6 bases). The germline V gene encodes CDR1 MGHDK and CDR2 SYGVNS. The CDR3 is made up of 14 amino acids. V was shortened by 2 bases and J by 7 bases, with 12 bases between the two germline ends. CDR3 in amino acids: CASSEIGGGQPQHF. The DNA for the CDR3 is TGTGCCAGCAGTGAAATAGGGGGGGGGCAGCCCCAGCATTTT.

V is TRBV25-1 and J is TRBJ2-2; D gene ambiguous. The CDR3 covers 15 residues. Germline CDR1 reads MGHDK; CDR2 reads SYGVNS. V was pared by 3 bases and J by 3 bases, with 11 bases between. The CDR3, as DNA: TGTGCCAGCAGTGAGGGCAACCGAGACACCGGGGAGCTGTTTTTT. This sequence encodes CASSEGNRDTGELFF.

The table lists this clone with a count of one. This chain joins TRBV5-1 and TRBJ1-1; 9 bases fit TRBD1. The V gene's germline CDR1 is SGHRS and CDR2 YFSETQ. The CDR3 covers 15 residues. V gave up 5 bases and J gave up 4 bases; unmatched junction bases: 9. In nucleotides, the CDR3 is TGCGCCAGCAGACAAACGGGACAGGGCGGCACTGAAGCTTTCTTT. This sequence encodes CASRQTGQGGTEAFF.

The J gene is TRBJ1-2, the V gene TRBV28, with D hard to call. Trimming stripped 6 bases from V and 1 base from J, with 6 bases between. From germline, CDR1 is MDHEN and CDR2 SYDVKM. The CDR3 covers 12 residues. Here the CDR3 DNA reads TGTGCCAGCAGAGAGTATAACTATGGCTACACCTTC. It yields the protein CASREYNYGYTF.

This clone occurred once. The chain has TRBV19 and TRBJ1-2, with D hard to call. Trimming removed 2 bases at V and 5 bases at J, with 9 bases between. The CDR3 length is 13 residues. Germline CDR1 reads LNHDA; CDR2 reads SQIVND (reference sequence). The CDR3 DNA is TGTGCCAGTAGTATAAGCACAGCATATGGCTACACCTTC. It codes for CASSISTAYGYTF.

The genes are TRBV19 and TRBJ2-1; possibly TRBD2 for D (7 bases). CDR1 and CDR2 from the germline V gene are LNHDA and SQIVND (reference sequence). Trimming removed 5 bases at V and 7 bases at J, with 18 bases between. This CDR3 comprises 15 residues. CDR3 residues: CASSGRGGASNEQFF. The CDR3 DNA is TGTGCCAGTAGTGGTAGGGGGGGGGCCTCAAATGAGCAGTTCTTC.

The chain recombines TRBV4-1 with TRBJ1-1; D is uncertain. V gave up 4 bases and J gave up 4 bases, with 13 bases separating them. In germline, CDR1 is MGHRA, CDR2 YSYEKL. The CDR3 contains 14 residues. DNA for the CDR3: TGCGCCAGCAGCCGCATGGGAGCCCCCACTGAAGCTTTCTTT. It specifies CASSRMGAPTEAFF.

The CDR3 DNA is TGCGCCAGCACCGAGGGAGCCGAAGCTTTCTTT. Protein sequence: CASTEGAEAFF. The chain carries TRBV10-2 and TRBJ1-1; D remains unclear. The CDR3 consists of 11 residues. V lost 7 bases, J lost 8 bases, and 11 bases lay in between. Per the germline V gene, CDR1 is WSHSY and CDR2 is SAAADI.

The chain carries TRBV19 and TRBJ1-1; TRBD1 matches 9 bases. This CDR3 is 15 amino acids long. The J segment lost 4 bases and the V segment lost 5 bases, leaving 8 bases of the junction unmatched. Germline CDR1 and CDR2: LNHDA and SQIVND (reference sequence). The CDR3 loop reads CASSDTGGGGTEAFF. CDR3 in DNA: TGTGCCAGTAGTGATACAGGGGGCGGTGGCACTGAAGCTTTCTTT.

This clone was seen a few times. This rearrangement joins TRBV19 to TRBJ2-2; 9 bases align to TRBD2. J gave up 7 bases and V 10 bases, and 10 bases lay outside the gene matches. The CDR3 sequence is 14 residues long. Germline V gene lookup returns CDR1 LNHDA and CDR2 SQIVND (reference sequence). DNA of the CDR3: TGTGCCACGCTAGGGCTAGCGGGAAACGGGGAGCTGTTTTTT. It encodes CATLGLAGNGELFF.

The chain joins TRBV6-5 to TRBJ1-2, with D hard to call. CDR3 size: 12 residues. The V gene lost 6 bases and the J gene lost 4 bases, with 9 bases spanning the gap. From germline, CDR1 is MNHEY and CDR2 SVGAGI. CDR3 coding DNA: TGTGCCAGCAGGACGACAAGCTATGGCTACACCTTC. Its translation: CASRTTSYGYTF.

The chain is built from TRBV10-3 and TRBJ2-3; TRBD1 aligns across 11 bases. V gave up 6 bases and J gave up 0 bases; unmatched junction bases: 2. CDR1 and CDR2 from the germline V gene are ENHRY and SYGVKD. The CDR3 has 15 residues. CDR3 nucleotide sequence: TGTGCCATCAGGAGGGACAGGGGGAGCACAGATACGCAGTATTTT. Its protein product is CAIRRDRGSTDTQYF.

The CDR3 reads CASSRGRNEQFF. The CDR3 DNA follows: TGCGCCAGCAGTCGAGGGAGGAATGAGCAGTTCTTC. The rearrangement links TRBV10-2 to TRBJ2-1, with D possibly TRBD2 on 6 matching bases. This CDR3 has 12 amino acids. Per germline, CDR1 WSHSY and CDR2 SAAADI. The germline V and J ends were trimmed by 5 bases and 7 bases, with 9 bases remaining between them.

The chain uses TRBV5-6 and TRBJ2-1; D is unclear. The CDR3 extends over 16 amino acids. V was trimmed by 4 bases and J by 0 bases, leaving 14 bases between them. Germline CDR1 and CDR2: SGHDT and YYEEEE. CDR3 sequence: CASSPLIGPSYNEQFF. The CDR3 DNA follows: TGTGCCAGCAGCCCTCTCATCGGTCCCTCCTACAATGAGCAGTTCTTC.

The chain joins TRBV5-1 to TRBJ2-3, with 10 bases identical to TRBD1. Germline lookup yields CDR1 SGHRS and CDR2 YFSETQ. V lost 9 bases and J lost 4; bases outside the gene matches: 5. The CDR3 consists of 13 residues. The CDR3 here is CATSDRGADTQYF. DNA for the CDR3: TGCGCCACTTCGGACAGGGGGGCAGATACGCAGTATTTT.

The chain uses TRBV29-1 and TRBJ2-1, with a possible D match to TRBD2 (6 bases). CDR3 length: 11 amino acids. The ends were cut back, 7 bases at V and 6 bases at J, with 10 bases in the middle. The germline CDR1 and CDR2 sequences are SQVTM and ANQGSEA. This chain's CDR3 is CSDGTPNEQFF. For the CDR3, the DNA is TGCAGCGACGGGACTCCCAATGAGCAGTTCTTC.

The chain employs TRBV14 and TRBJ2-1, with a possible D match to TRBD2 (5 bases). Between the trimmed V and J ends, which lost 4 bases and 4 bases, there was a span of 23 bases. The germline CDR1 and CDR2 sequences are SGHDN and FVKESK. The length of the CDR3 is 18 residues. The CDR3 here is CASSRDPTTPGFYNEQFF. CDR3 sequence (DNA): TGTGCCAGCAGCCGTGACCCCACTACCCCGGGATTTTACAATGAGCAGTTCTTC.

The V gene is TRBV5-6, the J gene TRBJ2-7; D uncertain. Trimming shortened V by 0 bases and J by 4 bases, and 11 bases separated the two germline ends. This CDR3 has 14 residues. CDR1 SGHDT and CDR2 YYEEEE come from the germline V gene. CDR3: CASSLGRLIYEQYF. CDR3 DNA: TGTGCCAGCAGCTTGGGCAGACTGATATACGAGCAGTACTTC.

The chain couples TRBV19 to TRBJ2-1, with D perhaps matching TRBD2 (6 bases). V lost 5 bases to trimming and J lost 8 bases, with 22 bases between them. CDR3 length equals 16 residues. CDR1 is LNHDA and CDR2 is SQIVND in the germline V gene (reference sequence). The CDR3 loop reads CASSPPGWGVVDEQFF. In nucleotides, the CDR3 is TGTGCCAGTAGTCCCCCAGGTTGGGGGGTTGTCGATGAGCAGTTCTTC.

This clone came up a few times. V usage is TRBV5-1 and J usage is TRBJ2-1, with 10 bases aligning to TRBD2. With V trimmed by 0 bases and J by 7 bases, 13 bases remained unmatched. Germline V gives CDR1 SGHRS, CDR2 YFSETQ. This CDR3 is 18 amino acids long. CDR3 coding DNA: TGCGCCAGCAGCTTGGTCCCTAGCGGGAGTAGAAATGATAATGAGCAGTTCTTC. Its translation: CASSLVPSGSRNDNEQFF.